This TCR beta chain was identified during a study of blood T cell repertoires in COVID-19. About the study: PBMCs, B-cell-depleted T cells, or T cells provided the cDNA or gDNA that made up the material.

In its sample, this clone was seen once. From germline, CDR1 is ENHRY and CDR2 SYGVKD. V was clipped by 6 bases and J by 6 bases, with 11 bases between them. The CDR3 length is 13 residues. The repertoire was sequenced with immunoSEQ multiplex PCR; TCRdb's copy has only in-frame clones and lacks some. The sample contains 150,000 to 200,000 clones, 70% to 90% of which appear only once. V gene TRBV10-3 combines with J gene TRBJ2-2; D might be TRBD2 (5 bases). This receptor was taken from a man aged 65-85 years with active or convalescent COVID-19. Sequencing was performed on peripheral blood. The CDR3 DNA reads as TGTGCCATCAGAGCCGGGAATCCCGGGGAGCTGTTTTTT. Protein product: CAIRAGNPGELFF.